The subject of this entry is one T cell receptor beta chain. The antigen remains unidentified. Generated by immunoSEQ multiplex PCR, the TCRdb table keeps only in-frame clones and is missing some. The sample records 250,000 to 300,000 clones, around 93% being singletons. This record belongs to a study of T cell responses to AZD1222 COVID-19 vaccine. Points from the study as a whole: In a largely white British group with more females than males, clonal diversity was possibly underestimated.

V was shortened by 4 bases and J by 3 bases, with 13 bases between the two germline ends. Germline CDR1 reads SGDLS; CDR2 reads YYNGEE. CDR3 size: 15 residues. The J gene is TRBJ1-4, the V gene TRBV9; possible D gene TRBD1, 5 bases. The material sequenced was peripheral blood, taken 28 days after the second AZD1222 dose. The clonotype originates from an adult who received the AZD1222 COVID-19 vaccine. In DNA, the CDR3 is TGTGCCAGCAGCCCGGGACCACTTTCTAATGAAAAACTGTTTTTT. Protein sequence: CASSPGPLSNEKLFF.